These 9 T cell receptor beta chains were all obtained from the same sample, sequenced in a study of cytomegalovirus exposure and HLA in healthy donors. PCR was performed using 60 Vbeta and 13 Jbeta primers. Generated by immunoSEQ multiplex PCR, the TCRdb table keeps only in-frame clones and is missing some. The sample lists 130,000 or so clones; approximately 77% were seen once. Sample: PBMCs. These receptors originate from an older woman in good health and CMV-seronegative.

CDR3 sequence: CASREGEATGLDEQYF. The CDR3 DNA reads as TGTGCCAGCAGGGAGGGGGAGGCGACAGGGTTAGACGAGCAGTACTTC. The rearrangement joins TRBV27 to TRBJ2-7, with TRBD1 as a possible D gene (7 bases). Germline CDR1 and CDR2: MNHEY and SMNVEV (reference sequence). The CDR3 is 16 amino acids. With 6 bases removed from V and 5 bases from J, the gap between germline ends came to 23 bases.

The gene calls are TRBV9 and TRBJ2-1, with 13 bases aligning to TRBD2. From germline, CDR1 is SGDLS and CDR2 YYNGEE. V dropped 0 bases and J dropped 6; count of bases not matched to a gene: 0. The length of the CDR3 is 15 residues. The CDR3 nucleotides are TGTGCCAGCAGCGTAGGGACTAGCGGGGGCAATGAGCAGTTCTTC. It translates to CASSVGTSGGNEQFF.

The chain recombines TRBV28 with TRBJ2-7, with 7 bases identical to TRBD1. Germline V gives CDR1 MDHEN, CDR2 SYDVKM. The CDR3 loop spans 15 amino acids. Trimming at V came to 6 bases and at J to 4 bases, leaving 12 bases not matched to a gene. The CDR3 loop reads CASSPRVGGWYEQYF. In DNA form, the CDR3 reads TGTGCCAGCAGCCCAAGGGTAGGGGGCTGGTACGAGCAGTACTTC.

The CDR3 here is CASSQGLRRDSTYNEQFF. CDR3 in DNA: TGTGCCAGCAGCCAGGGGTTACGTCGGGACTCTACCTACAATGAGCAGTTCTTC. The chain couples TRBV14 to TRBJ2-1; maybe TRBD2 (6 bases). Germline loops: CDR1 SGHDN, CDR2 FVKESK. V was shortened by 3 bases and J by 2 bases, with 20 bases between the two germline ends. This CDR3 has 18 amino acids.

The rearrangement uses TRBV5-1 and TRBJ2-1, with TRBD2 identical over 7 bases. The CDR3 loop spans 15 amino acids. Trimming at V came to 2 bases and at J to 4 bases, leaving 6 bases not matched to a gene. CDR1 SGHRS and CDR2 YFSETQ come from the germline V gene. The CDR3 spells CASSFGGGSYNEQFF. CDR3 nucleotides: TGCGCCAGCAGCTTCGGCGGGGGATCGTACAATGAGCAGTTCTTC.

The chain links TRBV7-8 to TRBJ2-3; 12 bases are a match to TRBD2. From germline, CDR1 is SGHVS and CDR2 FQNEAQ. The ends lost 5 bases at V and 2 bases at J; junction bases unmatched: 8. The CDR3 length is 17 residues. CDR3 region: CASSPTASGGVTDTQYF. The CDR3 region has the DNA TGTGCCAGCAGCCCCACGGCTAGCGGGGGGGTCACAGATACGCAGTATTTT.

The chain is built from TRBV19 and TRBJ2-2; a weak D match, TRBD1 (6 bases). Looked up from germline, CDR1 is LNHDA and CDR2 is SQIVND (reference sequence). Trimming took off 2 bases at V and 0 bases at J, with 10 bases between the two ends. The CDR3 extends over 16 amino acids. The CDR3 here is CASSIQRQANTGELFF. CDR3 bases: TGTGCCAGTAGTATACAGAGACAGGCGAACACCGGGGAGCTGTTTTTT.

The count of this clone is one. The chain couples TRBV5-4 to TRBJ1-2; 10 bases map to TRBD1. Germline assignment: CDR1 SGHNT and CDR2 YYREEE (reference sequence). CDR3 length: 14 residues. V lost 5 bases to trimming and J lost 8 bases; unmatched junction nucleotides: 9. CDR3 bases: TGTGCCAGCAGGACTCCGGGACAGGGGCTCGGCTACACCTTC. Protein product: CASRTPGQGLGYTF.

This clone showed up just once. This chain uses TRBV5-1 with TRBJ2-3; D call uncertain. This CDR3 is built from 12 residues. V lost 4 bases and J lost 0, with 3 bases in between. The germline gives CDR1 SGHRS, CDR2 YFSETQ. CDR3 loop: CASSLSTDTQYF. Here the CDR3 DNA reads TGCGCCAGCAGCCTTAGCACAGATACGCAGTATTTT.